This is a list of T cell receptor beta chains from one sample in a study of tumor and adjacent non-tumor tissue in lung cancer. In TCRdb, the multiplex PCR reads were re-called with MiXCR into one record per CDR3 protein. The table includes about 75,000 distinct CDR3 sequences, around 70% detected once. The sample consisted of distant non-tumor lung tissue. These receptors originate from a woman between 45 and 65 years old with non-small cell lung cancer. CDR3s include the opening cysteine and the closing phenylalanine or tryptophan. D genes are given only for firm matches. A row's size may be missing; if present it is once, few, many or a size class.

j_gene | abundance | v_gene | d_gene | CDR3aa | CDR3nt
TRBJ2-7 | . | TRBV28 | . | CASSPSFGDAVVYF | TGTGCCAGCAGTCCTTCATTCGGAGACGCTGTAGTGTACTTC
TRBJ2-3 | . | TRBV6-5 | TRBD2 | CASSAPGLAGGSDTQYF | TGTGCCAGTAGCGCACCGGGACTAGCGGGAGGGTCAGATACGCAGTATTTT
TRBJ1-2 | . | TRBV10-2 | . | CASGADSYDYTF | TGTGCCAGTGGAGCGGACAGCTATGACTACACCTTC
TRBJ2-1 | . | TRBV11-2 | . | CASSLTLLAGKQLF | TGTGCCAGCAGCTTAACGCTCTTGGCGGGAAAGCAGCTCTTC
TRBJ1-1 | few | TRBV2 | TRBD1 | CASAGQGVTEAFF | TGTGCCAGTGCCGGACAGGGGGTCACTGAAGCTTTCTTT
TRBJ1-4 | . | TRBV11-2 | . | CASSLDTNNEKLFF | TGTGCCAGCAGTCTTGATACCAATAATGAAAAACTGTTTTTT
TRBJ2-2 | . | TRBV7-3 | TRBD1 | CASSSGQGGLTGELFF | TGTGCCAGCAGCTCTGGACAGGGGGGGCTAACCGGGGAGCTGTTTTTT
TRBJ1-1 | . | TRBV4-1 | . | CASNQDLYRVGIEAPF | TGCGCCAGCAACCAAGATCTCTACAGGGTCGGCATTGAAGCTCCCTTT
TRBJ2-7 | . | TRBV28 | TRBD2 | CASSLSQRLAAYEQYF | TGTGCCAGCAGTTTATCACAACGACTAGCGGCCTACGAGCAGTACTTC
TRBJ2-5 | . | TRBV29-1 | . | CRVAVNSRRVLETQYF | TGCAGGGTTGCGGTCAATAGCAGGAGGGTTCTGGAGACCCAGTACTTC
TRBJ2-7 | many | TRBV7-9 | TRBD1 | CASEGARSYEQYF | TGTGCCAGCGAGGGGGCACGCTCCTACGAGCAGTACTTC
TRBJ2-5 | . | TRBV28 | . | CASSPALYQETQYF | TGTGCCAGCAGTCCAGCTTTGTACCAAGAGACCCAGTACTTC
TRBJ1-1 | . | TRBV11-1 | . | CASSLKELITEVFF | TGTGCTAGCAGCTTGAAGGAGTTGATCACTGAAGTTTTCTTT
TRBJ2-7 | many | TRBV11-1 | . | CASSYEIATDYEQYF | TGTGCCAGCAGCTACGAAATAGCGACAGACTACGAGCAGTACTTC
TRBJ1-6 | . | TRBV20-1 | . | CGVPHRTGNNSPLHF | TGCGGTGTCCCTCACCGGACGGGGAATAATTCACCCCTCCACTTT
TRBJ2-7 | . | TRBV9 | . | CASSVAVSGEQYF | TGTGCCAGCAGCGTAGCCGTTAGCGGCGAGCAGTACTTC
TRBJ1-5 | . | TRBV4-1 | . | CASSHDRVSNQPQHF | TGCGCCAGCAGCCACGATCGGGTTAGCAATCAGCCCCAGCATTTT
TRBJ2-6 | . | TRBV4-3 | . | CASSQDVGLSGVNVLAF | TGCGCCAGCAGCCAAGACGTAGGTTTATCTGGGGTCAACGTCCTGGCTTTC
TRBJ2-7 | many | TRBV5-4 | TRBD1 | CASSLTTGGAYEQYF | TGTGCCAGCAGCTTAACGACAGGGGGCGCGTACGAGCAGTACTTC
TRBJ2-7 | few | TRBV7-8 | . | CASSLHFGRSYEQYF | TGTGCCAGCAGCCTACACTTCGGGAGAAGCTACGAGCAGTACTTC
TRBJ2-1 | . | TRBV4-3 | TRBD2 | CVSNQEYPSGRVSGFF | TGCGTCAGCAACCAAGAATACCCTAGCGGGAGGGTTAGCGGGTTCTTC
TRBJ2-7 | . | TRBV6-5 | . | CASSNRKGPSYEQYF | TGTGCCAGCAGTAATAGGAAGGGACCCTCCTATGAGCAGTACTTC